The 12 T cell receptor beta chains given below trace back to one sample, sequenced in a study of shared clonotypes between healthy human individuals (TCRdb year 2020). For the CD8 naive samples, CD45RO-negative cells were positively selected for CCR7, yielding a CD45RA+CCR7+ population from which TemRA cells were excluded. Libraries were built with the immunoSEQ multiplex PCR assay. Here the immuneACCESS table is served through TCRdb, limited to in-frame sequences with V and J called. Missing clones are a known gap in these copies; in checked studies unresolved V genes cover under half, and the rest lacks a known reason. Recorded for this sample are about 2,200,000 clones; roughly 91% of them occurred a single time. Jointly, the top ten make up around 1.7% of the sample. The sample comprised naive CD8+ T cells from PBMCs. Interpreted using the paper, the cell subset or site label stands for: CD45RA+CCR7+. The source of these receptors is a man aged 18 to 30 in good health. Some clones in this sample may be carry-over from other donors' samples.

This clone occurred a few times. This chain uses TRBV11-2 with TRBJ1-1; D is perhaps TRBD1 (5 bases). Deletions cut 3 bases from V and 1 base from J, with 12 bases between. The germline CDR1 and CDR2 sequences are SGHAT and FQNNGV. CDR3 length equals 15 residues. CDR3 DNA: TGTGCCAGCAGCTTGGTCATCAGGGAGAACACTGAAGCTTTCTTT. This codes for CASSLVIRENTEAFF.

The V gene is TRBV4-1, the J gene TRBJ2-1; D tentatively reads TRBD1 or TRBD2 (5 bases each). The V gene lost 1 base and the J gene lost 8 bases, with 15 bases spanning the gap. CDR3 length equals 15 residues. CDR1 MGHRA and CDR2 YSYEKL come from the germline V gene. CDR3 DNA: TGCGCCAGCAGCCAAGCGACAGACTATGGAGATGAGCAGTTCTTC. Residues: CASSQATDYGDEQFF.

This clone was found once. The J gene is TRBJ2-7, the V gene TRBV27; D perhaps matches TRBD1 (6 bases). The CDR3 consists of 14 residues. From germline, CDR1 is MNHEY and CDR2 SMNVEV (reference sequence). V lost 4 bases, J lost 1 base, and 11 bases lay in between. The CDR3 DNA sequence: TGTGCCAGCAGTTCCTGGCAGGGGTCCTACGAGCAGTACTTC. Translation gives CASSSWQGSYEQYF.

The rearrangement joins TRBV5-1 to TRBJ1-1; no firm D call. The CDR3 sequence is 15 residues long. CDR1 is SGHRS and CDR2 is YFSETQ in the germline V gene. V lost 0 bases to trimming and J lost 1 base, with 10 bases between them. DNA for the CDR3: TGCGCCAGCAGCTTGGCTCCCTACGGGAACACTGAAGCTTTCTTT. It specifies CASSLAPYGNTEAFF.

The chain joins TRBV15 to TRBJ1-1; no definite D call. The CDR3 runs to 13 residues. In germline, CDR1 is LNHNV, CDR2 YYDKDF (reference sequence). V was clipped by 5 bases and J by 5 bases, with 12 bases between them. The CDR3 coding sequence is TGTGCCACCAGCGAAACGCCGGGGACTGAAGCTTTCTTT. Its protein is CATSETPGTEAFF.

This chain connects TRBV7-9 to TRBJ2-1, with unresolved D. Germline V lookup: CDR1 SEHNR, CDR2 FQNEAQ (reference sequence). Trimming cost V 8 bases and J 2 bases, with 7 bases left between them. The CDR3 contains 12 residues. CDR3 residues: CASQQAYNEQFF. As DNA, the CDR3 is TGTGCCAGCCAACAAGCCTACAATGAGCAGTTCTTC.

This chain uses TRBV7-9 with TRBJ2-7; D is unresolved. This CDR3 region has 16 residues. Deletions cut 4 bases from V and 3 bases from J, with 19 bases between. Germline V gene sequence: CDR1 SEHNR, CDR2 FQNEAQ (reference sequence). The CDR3 protein is CASSSEAEGRHYEQYF. CDR3 bases: TGTGCCAGCAGCTCCGAAGCAGAAGGTCGACACTACGAGCAGTACTTC.

The CDR3 protein is CASSQDLAVAGNTDTQYF. The CDR3 DNA reads as TGCGCCAGCAGCCAAGACCTGGCGGTAGCGGGAAACACAGATACGCAGTATTTT. The V and J genes are TRBV4-1 and TRBJ2-3; 8 bases fit TRBD2. The junction had 10 bases not matched to a gene; V was cut back by 0 bases and J by 2 bases. CDR1 is MGHRA, CDR2 YSYEKL, per germline. The CDR3 runs to 18 residues.

J is TRBJ1-2 and V is TRBV6-1; D gene ambiguous. Germline CDR1 MNHNS, CDR2 SASEGT. V shed 3 bases and J shed 1 base, with 15 bases lying between them. The CDR3 has 16 residues. This chain's CDR3 is CASSDLPHGSNYGYTF. In DNA, the CDR3 is TGTGCCAGCAGTGATCTGCCCCACGGGAGTAACTATGGCTACACCTTC.

Only one count was recorded for this clone. The chain employs TRBV7-9 and TRBJ1-2, with 7 bases aligning to TRBD1. V shed 4 bases, J shed 3 bases, and the junction held 8 bases outside the gene matches. The CDR3 covers 15 residues. Germline CDR1 and CDR2: SEHNR and FQNEAQ (reference sequence). In DNA, the CDR3 is TGTGCCAGCAGCTCAATCCGGACAGGTGACTATGGCTACACCTTC. It encodes CASSSIRTGDYGYTF. Together with reference TRBV7-9 and TRBJ1-2, the CDR3 gives the full variable domain: DTGVSQNPRHKITKRGQNVTFRCDPISEHNRLYWYRQTLGQGPEFLTYFQNEAQLEKSRLLSDRFSAERPKGSFSTLEIQRTEQGDSAMYLCASSSIRTGDYGYTFGSGTRLTVV.

The chain recombines TRBV21-1 with TRBJ1-1. TRBV21-1 counts as a pseudogene. The CDR3 has 17 residues. The CDR3 region is CASSKGRGHSANTEAFF. In DNA form, the CDR3 reads TGTGCCAGCAGCAAAGGGAGGGGACACTCGGCGAACACTGAAGCTTTCTTT.

This chain links TRBV9 with TRBJ2-1; 10 nucleotides agree with TRBD2. Trimming removed 4 bases from V and 3 bases from J; junction bases left unmatched: 7. The CDR3 loop spans 16 amino acids. Per germline, CDR1 SGDLS and CDR2 YYNGEE. CDR3 in DNA: TGTGCCAGCAGCTTAAAACTAGCGGGATACTACAATGAGCAGTTCTTC. Protein product: CASSLKLAGYYNEQFF.